A selection of T cell receptor beta chains follows, all from one sample in a study of blood T cells in healthy people across ages. TCRdb reprocessed the 5' RACE reads with MiXCR, giving one entry per CDR3 protein. The profile shows about 1,500,000 distinct CDR3 sequences, around two fifths of them singletons. The specimen sequenced was blood. These receptors all come from a woman aged 18-29 years in good health. CDR3s include the opening cysteine and the closing phenylalanine or tryptophan. Fields, in order: J gene, D gene, clone size, V gene, CDR3 protein, CDR3 DNA. A D gene is named only where the DNA matches it firmly. The size entry is marked missing in some rows and otherwise reads once, few, many or a size class.

J gene: TRBJ2-7; D gene: TRBD1; clone size: many; V gene: TRBV29-1; CDR3 protein: CSVQQGSNEQYF; CDR3 DNA: TGCAGCGTTCAACAGGGGTCCAACGAGCAGTACTTC
J gene: TRBJ1-5; D gene: TRBD1; clone size: NA; V gene: TRBV20-1; CDR3 protein: CSAGTGFVNQPQHF; CDR3 DNA: TGCAGTGCAGGGACAGGGTTTGTTAATCAGCCCCAGCATTTT
J gene: TRBJ1-5; D gene: TRBD1; clone size: once; V gene: TRBV10-2; CDR3 protein: CASRTGVGHQPQHF; CDR3 DNA: TGCGCCAGCAGAACAGGGGTCGGGCATCAGCCCCAGCATTTT
J gene: TRBJ2-3; D gene: TRBD2; clone size: many; V gene: TRBV27; CDR3 protein: CASSQPTSGSITDTQYF; CDR3 DNA: TGTGCCAGCAGCCAACCGACTAGCGGGAGTATCACAGATACGCAGTATTTT
J gene: TRBJ2-5; D gene: NA; clone size: NA; V gene: TRBV3-1; CDR3 protein: CASSQDHTQETQYF; CDR3 DNA: TGTGCCAGCAGCCAAGACCATACTCAAGAGACCCAGTACTTC
J gene: TRBJ2-5; D gene: NA; clone size: NA; V gene: TRBV12-3/TRBV12-4; CDR3 protein: CASSLVGTQYF; CDR3 DNA: TGTGCCAGCAGTTTAGTCGGGACCCAGTACTTC
J gene: TRBJ2-1; D gene: TRBD2; clone size: NA; V gene: TRBV7-9; CDR3 protein: CAGEGAGASYNEQFF; CDR3 DNA: TGTGCCGGCGAAGGAGCGGGAGCCTCCTACAATGAGCAGTTCTTC
J gene: TRBJ1-1; D gene: NA; clone size: NA; V gene: TRBV28; CDR3 protein: CATFTGHTEAFF; CDR3 DNA: TGTGCCACTTTTACAGGTCACACTGAAGCTTTCTTT
J gene: TRBJ2-7; D gene: TRBD2; clone size: NA; V gene: TRBV20-1; CDR3 protein: CSARDQRGFYEQYF; CDR3 DNA: TGCAGTGCTAGAGATCAGCGGGGTTTCTACGAGCAGTACTTC
J gene: TRBJ2-4; D gene: TRBD2; clone size: NA; V gene: TRBV6-6; CDR3 protein: CASSYWGGQGIQYF; CDR3 DNA: TGTGCCAGCAGTTACTGGGGAGGGCAAGGCATTCAGTACTTC
J gene: TRBJ2-2; D gene: NA; clone size: NA; V gene: TRBV6-5; CDR3 protein: CASRANTGELFF; CDR3 DNA: TGTGCCAGCAGAGCGAACACCGGGGAGCTGTTTTTT
J gene: TRBJ2-2; D gene: NA; clone size: few; V gene: TRBV7-2; CDR3 protein: CATQQNTGELFF; CDR3 DNA: TGTGCCACCCAACAGAACACCGGGGAGCTGTTTTTT
J gene: TRBJ2-7; D gene: NA; clone size: NA; V gene: TRBV28; CDR3 protein: CASSFFPGNYEQYF; CDR3 DNA: TGTGCCAGCAGTTTTTTCCCAGGGAACTACGAGCAGTACTTC
J gene: TRBJ2-3; D gene: TRBD2; clone size: few; V gene: TRBV20-1; CDR3 protein: CSARDWVTSREVDTQYF; CDR3 DNA: TGCAGTGCTAGAGATTGGGTGACTAGCCGAGAGGTAGATACGCAGTATTTT
J gene: TRBJ2-3; D gene: TRBD1; clone size: few; V gene: TRBV5-1; CDR3 protein: CASSQDRSGDTQYF; CDR3 DNA: TGCGCCAGCAGTCAGGACAGGTCCGGAGATACGCAGTATTTT
J gene: TRBJ2-3; D gene: TRBD2; clone size: few; V gene: TRBV28; CDR3 protein: CASSERGAPLDTQYF; CDR3 DNA: TGTGCCAGTAGTGAGCGGGGGGCCCCTCTTGATACGCAGTATTTT